This T cell receptor (beta chain) was captured by sequencing in a study of cytomegalovirus exposure and HLA in healthy donors (dated by TCRdb to about 2017). About the study as a whole: According to an earlier analysis of 550 to 750 of the donors, about 179 million T cells yielded 117 million unique TCR beta sequences and about 300 Gb of sequence data. The study aimed to test whether cataloging public T cell receptors could reveal signatures of past pathogen exposure. Typing coverage differed by locus: A, B, C, DRB1 and DQB1 were typed in about 620-630 donors, DQA1 in 522, DPA1 in approximately 610, and DPB1 in 472. A handful of DR-DQ haplotypes were handled as single units for association and clustering because linkage in the cohort was strong. To study patterns of TCR occurrence, a later analysis re-analyzed previously published TCR beta repertoires from hundreds of donors and added high-resolution HLA genotyping. In addition to the first cohort of 666 subjects, a separate validation cohort of approximately 110 different subjects was used. Donor age, sex, ethnicity and CMV serostatus were compiled together with the repertoire data. On average, around 230,000 unique TCR beta nucleotide sequences were sequenced per donor among roughly 430 genotyped donors of the cohort, with roughly 19% of those sequences being non-productive. All discovery cohort repertoires had been generated using a single sequencing platform. Both class I and class II loci were covered by HLA typing, at four-digit resolution. Rather than using new phenotypic data, the later analysis identified candidate immune exposures from TCR beta sequences and from how often those sequences occurred across donors. To predict cytomegalovirus infection status, the study brought together high-throughput TCR immunosequencing, statistical association of individual TCRs with disease status, and machine learning. An earlier analysis of approximately 640 of the donors applied high-throughput TCR beta sequencing to assess whether each TCR beta V gene segment acted as functional or pseudogenic. Among the roughly 400 genotyped donors, approximately 77% belonged to the genetic ancestry cluster associated with self-reported Caucasian donors. The study profiled the T cell repertoires of 500 to 800 subjects by immunosequencing and related them to cytomegalovirus serostatus. About 300 gigabases of sequencing data and 91 million or so unique TCR sequences made up an early release that covered over 550 HLA-typed donors. A later genetic analysis used genome-wide SNP genotypes for about 55% of the 666 donors, treating that subset as a discovery cohort. Overall study outcomes, separate from this receptor: According to the authors, the approach could potentially be generalized to other disease states and immunological phenotypes. When HLA alleles, especially DR and DQ, strongly co-occurred, TCR associations were difficult to assign to individual alleles. The presence/absence analyses assumed that sequencing depth was roughly uniform across donors, and that assumption may not be true. In an earlier analysis of 587 of the donors, most TCR beta V segments were observed in productive rearrangements about 87% or about 30% of the time, broadly matching IMGT annotations. A later genetic analysis reported fewer N-insertions in productive TCRs among donors in an Asian-associated ancestry cluster than the approximately 670-donor mean. A further reported finding was that TCR beta sequences accurately predicted the HLA-A and HLA-B alleles for most subjects in the first cohort. The classifier was reported to diagnose cytomegalovirus status with high specificity and sensitivity in both the original and validation cohorts. According to a later analysis, parvovirus B19, influenza, CMV and Epstein-Barr virus appeared linked to several top co-occurrence clusters. In a later analysis, the rate of TCR association differed among HLA loci, with DRB1 alleles having the most associated TCRs and HLA-C alleles having the fewest. Correlated functional status among segregating V segments might reflect linkage disequilibrium, but an unknown experimental factor could not be ruled out. A group of highly shared sequence variants was considered likely to be a technical artifact of the sequencing pipeline. Specific HLA alleles were associated with 16,951 TCR beta sequences at a false discovery rate of 0.05 in a later analysis. An association between a missense DCLRE1C variant and V-gene and J-gene trimming of TCR beta chains was found in a later genetic analysis and replicated in an independent cohort. According to a later analysis, most CMV-associated TCR beta chains appeared to be HLA-restricted, and the HLA associations seemed to be driven largely by CMV exposure. A few of the identified cytomegalovirus-associated TCR beta chains were confirmed in vitro to be specific for cytomegalovirus antigens. This cohort had only TCR beta chains sequenced, and the lack of alpha or paired-chain data limited which features could be detected. HLA typing was unavailable for some donors at each locus, so association tests used only the typed subset. A total of some 180 TCR beta chains were listed by the study as associated with cytomegalovirus. Over 15 rarely observed V segments, including chromosome 9 orphons, were excluded from the earlier analysis of about 600 of the donors because counts were too low. In a later analysis, HLA-associated TCR beta chains were found to be more clonally expanded and to have lower generation probabilities than equally common non-associated chains. Most TCR sequences were seen in very few donors, while some public TCRs were found in many individuals. CMV serostatus was the only immune exposure information available for the cohort.

Libraries were made using the immunoSEQ multiplex PCR assay. A mixture of 60 forward primers for TCR Vbeta segments and 13 reverse primers for TCR Jbeta segments was used in the multiplex PCR. The CDR3 region of rearranged TCR beta genes was amplified from genomic DNA with a multiplex PCR assay. Amplified TCR beta libraries were sequenced as 87-base-pair reads on the Illumina HiSeq System. Turning to the authors' computational methods: A later analysis tallied about 77 million unique TCR beta chains across the 700 or so repertoires, and around 12 million of those chains were shared by two or more donors. To remove PCR and sequencing errors, raw reads were error-corrected and collapsed into unique sequences using a nearest-neighbor algorithm that merged closely related sequences. CDR3 sequences were aligned to IMGT reference sequences to assign V, D and J gene segments. For a sequence to be retained, at least a six-nucleotide match to both a V gene segment and a J gene segment was required. Rearrangements were called productive when the CDR3 lacked stop codons and stayed in frame with V and J; all others were non-productive. Following IMGT convention, CDR3 was defined as the stretch from the second conserved V-encoded cysteine up to the conserved J-encoded phenylalanine. Sequences without an unambiguous match to a single V gene segment were excluded from the earlier analysis of a few hundred of the donors. In an earlier analysis of a few hundred of the donors, V segments were called functional above 56.7% productive rearrangements and were called segregating when the between-donor standard deviation exceeded 5%. To diagnose cytomegalovirus status from the catalog of TCR beta chain sequences, a statistical classification framework was built. In a later analysis, TCR nucleotide sequences were compared against IMGT/GENE-DB human TR gene sequences so that V and J genes could be assigned. A later analysis assigned CDR3 sequences and most-parsimonious VDJ recombination scenarios with the TCRdist pipeline. In a later analysis, each TCR beta chain was defined by its CDR3 amino acid sequence together with its V-gene family, and reads lacking a unique V-gene family were excluded. To address suspected cross-contamination and a sequencing artifact, a later analysis removed roughly 580 highly shared, low-generation-probability nucleotide sequences. In a later analysis, a clonal expansion index for each public chain was calculated from normalized within-repertoire ranks of inferred template counts. In a later analysis, generation probabilities were computed with a VDJ recombination model fitted to out-of-frame rearrangements, and the resulting probabilities were checked against IGoR. A later analysis scored TCR-TCR, TCR-HLA and TCR-CMV co-occurrence with hypergeometric tests, applying a repertoire-size bias correction to TCR pairs. In a later analysis, false discovery rates were estimated by permuting HLA or CMV assignments 20 times. In a later analysis, co-occurring TCRs were grouped using DBSCAN, with TCRdist sequence similarity added in when clustering inside HLA-allele-positive subsets. Co-occurrence clustering excluded repertoires with fewer than 30,000 or more than 120,000 public chains, plus five with anomalous nucleotide sharing. TCRdb obtained this table from immuneACCESS and retained in-frame rearrangements with V and J assigned. These tables miss some clones; where compared with another copy, unresolved V genes account for less than half of the shortfall, and the remainder is unexplained. The D gene and trimming were derived from the DNA, and the V and J assignments and clone size from that table. The sample table contains 58,000 or so clones; only one count was recorded for roughly 75% of them. The biggest ten clones account for roughly 23% of the sample.

With respect to this clone: The antigen it recognizes is unknown. The record has no base qualities; no much larger clone is one base away.

The cohort was made up of approximately 670 healthy bone marrow donors. At the time of sampling, every cohort member was nominally healthy, though immune exposures that went unrecorded were likely present. The donor was CMV seropositive and belonged to the group of 270 or so seropositive cohort members. A peripheral blood sample was collected from each donor, and TCR beta sequencing was performed on peripheral blood mononuclear cells. The Qiagen DNeasy Blood Extraction Kit was used to extract genomic DNA from the blood cell samples. Sequencing was carried out using PBMCs. The source is a woman aged 40-49 years in good health and CMV-seropositive.

In nucleotides, the sequence is TGTGCCTTTAAGACAGGGGGCCAAGAGCAGTTCTTC. This yields the protein CAFKTGGQEQFF. The chain is encoded by TRBV30 joined to TRBJ2-1; 10 junctional bases match TRBD1. Its CDR3 holds 12 amino acids, cysteine through phenylalanine. Here the CDR3 DNA is all that survives: 36 bases in frame from base 1. Germline trimming amounts to 7 bases on V and 10 bases on J, with 7 as the count of junction bases outside the gene matches. CDR1 GTSNPN and CDR2 SVGIG are derived from the germline V gene (reference sequence).